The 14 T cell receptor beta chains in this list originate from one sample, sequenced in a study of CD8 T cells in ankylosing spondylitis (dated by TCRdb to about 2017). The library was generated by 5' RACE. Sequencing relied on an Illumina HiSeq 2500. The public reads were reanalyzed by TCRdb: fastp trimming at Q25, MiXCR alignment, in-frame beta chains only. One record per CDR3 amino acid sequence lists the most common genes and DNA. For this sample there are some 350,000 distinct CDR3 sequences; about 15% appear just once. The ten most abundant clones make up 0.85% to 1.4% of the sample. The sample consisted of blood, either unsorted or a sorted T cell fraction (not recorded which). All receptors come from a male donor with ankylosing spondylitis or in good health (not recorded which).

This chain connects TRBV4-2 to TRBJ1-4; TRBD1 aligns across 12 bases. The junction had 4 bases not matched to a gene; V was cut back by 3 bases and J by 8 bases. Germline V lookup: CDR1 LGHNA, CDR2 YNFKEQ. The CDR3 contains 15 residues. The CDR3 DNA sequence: TGTGCCAGCAGCCAGACCGGGACAGGGGGCGAAAAACTGTTTTTT. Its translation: CASSQTGTGGEKLFF.

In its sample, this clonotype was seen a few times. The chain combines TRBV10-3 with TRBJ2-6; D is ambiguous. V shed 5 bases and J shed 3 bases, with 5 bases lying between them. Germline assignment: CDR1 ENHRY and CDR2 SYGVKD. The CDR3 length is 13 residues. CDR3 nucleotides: TGTGCCATCAGTTACAATGGGGCCAACGTCCTGACTTTC. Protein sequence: CAISYNGANVLTF.

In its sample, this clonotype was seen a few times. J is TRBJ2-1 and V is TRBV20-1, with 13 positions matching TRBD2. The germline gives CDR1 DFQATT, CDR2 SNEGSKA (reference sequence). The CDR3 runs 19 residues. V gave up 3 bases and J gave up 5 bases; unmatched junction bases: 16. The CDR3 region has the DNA TGCAGTGCTAGGAAACAGACTAGCGGGGGGACATATAACGACAATGAGCAGTTCTTC. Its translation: CSARKQTSGGTYNDNEQFF.

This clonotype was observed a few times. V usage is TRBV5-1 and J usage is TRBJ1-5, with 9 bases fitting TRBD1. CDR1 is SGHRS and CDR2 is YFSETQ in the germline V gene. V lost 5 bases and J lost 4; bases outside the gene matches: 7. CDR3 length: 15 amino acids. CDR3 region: CASRTGTGLNQPQHF. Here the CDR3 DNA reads TGCGCCAGCAGAACCGGGACAGGGCTGAATCAGCCCCAGCATTTT.

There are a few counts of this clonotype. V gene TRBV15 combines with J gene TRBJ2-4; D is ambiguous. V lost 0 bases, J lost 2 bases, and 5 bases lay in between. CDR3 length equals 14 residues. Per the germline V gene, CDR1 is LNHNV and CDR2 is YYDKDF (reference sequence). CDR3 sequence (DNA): TGTGCCACCAGCAGAGAAGGGACCAAAAACATTCAGTACTTC. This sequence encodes CATSREGTKNIQYF.

DNA for the CDR3: TGCAGCGGAATACTAGCGGGAGGCCCCACCGGGGAGCTGTTTTTT. Translation gives CSGILAGGPTGELFF. The V and J genes are TRBV29-1 and TRBJ2-2; 12 positions agree with TRBD2. CDR1 and CDR2 (germline): SQVTM, ANQGSEA. The CDR3 spans 15 residues. Trimming removed 7 bases from V and 4 bases from J; junction bases left unmatched: 7.

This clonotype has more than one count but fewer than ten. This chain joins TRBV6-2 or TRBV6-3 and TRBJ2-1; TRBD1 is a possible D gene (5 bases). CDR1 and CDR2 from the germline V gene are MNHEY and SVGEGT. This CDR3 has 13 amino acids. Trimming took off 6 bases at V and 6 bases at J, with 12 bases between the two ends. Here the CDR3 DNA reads TGTGCCAGCAGCCTGATCCAGGGCAATGAGCAGTTCTTC. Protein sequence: CASSLIQGNEQFF.

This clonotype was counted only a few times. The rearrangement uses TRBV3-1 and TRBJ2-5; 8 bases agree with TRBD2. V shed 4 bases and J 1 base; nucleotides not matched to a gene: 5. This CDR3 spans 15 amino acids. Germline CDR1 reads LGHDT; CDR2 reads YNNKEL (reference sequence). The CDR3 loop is CASSRETSAQETQYF. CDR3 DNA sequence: TGTGCCAGCAGCCGCGAGACTAGCGCCCAAGAGACCCAGTACTTC.

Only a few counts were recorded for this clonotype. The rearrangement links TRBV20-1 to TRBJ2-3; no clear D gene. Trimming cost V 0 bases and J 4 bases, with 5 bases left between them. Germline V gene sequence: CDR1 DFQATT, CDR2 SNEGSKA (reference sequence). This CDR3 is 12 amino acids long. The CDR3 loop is CSARDRPDTQYF. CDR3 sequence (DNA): TGCAGTGCTAGAGATCGCCCAGATACGCAGTATTTT.

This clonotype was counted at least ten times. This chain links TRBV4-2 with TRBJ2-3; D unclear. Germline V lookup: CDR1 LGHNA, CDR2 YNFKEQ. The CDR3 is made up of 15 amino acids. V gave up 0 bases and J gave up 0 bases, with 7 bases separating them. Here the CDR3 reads CASSQDLLSTDTQYF. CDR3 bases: TGTGCCAGCAGCCAAGACCTCCTTAGCACAGATACGCAGTATTTT.

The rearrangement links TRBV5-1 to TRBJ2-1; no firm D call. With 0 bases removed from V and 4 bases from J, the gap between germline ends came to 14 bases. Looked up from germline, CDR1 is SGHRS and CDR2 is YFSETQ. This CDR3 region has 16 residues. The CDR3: CASSLEPGWGYNEQFF. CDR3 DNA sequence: TGCGCCAGCAGCTTGGAACCGGGCTGGGGTTACAATGAGCAGTTCTTC.

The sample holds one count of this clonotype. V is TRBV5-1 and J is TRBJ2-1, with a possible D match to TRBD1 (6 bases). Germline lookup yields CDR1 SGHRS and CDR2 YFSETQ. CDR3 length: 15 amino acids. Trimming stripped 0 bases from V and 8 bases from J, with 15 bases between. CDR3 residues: CASSLGPSAGDEQFF. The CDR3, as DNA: TGCGCCAGCAGCTTGGGTCCCTCTGCAGGGGATGAGCAGTTCTTC. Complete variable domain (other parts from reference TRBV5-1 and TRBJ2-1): KAGVTQTPRYLIKTRGQQVTLSCSPISGHRSVSWYQQTPGQGLQFLFEYFSETQRNKGNFPGRFSGRQFSNSRSEMNVSTLELGDSALYLCASSLGPSAGDEQFFGPGTRLTVL.

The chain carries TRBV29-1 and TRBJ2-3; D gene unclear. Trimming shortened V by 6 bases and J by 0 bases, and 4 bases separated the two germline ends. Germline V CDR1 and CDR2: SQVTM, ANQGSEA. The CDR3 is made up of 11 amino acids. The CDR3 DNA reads TGCAGCGTGGGAAGCACAGATACGCAGTATTTT. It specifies CSVGSTDTQYF.

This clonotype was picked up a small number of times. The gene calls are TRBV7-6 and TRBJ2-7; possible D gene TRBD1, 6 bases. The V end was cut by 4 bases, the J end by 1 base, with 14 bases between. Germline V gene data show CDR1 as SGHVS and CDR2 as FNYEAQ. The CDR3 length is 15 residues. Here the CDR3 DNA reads TGTGCCAGCAGCTCTGGACAGTCTCAATCCTACGAGCAGTACTTC. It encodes CASSSGQSQSYEQYF. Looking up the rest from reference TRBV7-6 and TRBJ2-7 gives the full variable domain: GAGVSQSPRYKVTKRGQDVALRCDPISGHVSLYWYRQALGQGPEFLTYFNYEAQQDKSGLPNDRFSAERPEGSISTLTIQRTEQRDSAMYRCASSSGQSQSYEQYFGPGTRLTVT.